This is a list of T cell receptor beta chains from one sample in a study of T-cell memory formation after mild COVID-19. One entry per CDR3 protein results from TCRdb running MiXCR on the 5' RACE reads. The sample includes about 560,000 distinct CDR3 sequences, 17% of them seen just once. Sample: PBMCs or a T cell subset sorted from them (not recorded which). The receptor source for this set is an adult woman who had mild COVID-19 (a few samples of this study predate the infection). Cell type and time point are not known. Each CDR3 is given with its conserved first and last residue. Fields, in order: V gene, J gene, CDR3 length, CDR3 protein.

>TRBV6-5|TRBJ2-5|13
CASSPQGVETQYF
>TRBV15|TRBJ2-7|13
CATSRDFLYEQYF
>TRBV25-1|TRBJ2-4|14
CASSPGRAKNIQYF
>TRBV2|TRBJ2-3|13
CASSPIPSDTQYF
>TRBV5-1|TRBJ2-5|18
CASSLGTSGGAVVETQYF
>TRBV6-2/TRBV6-3|TRBJ2-5|17
CASSYSRSTGLQETQYF
>TRBV5-6|TRBJ2-1|16
CASSNPGLAGYNEQFF
>TRBV12-3/TRBV12-4|TRBJ1-3|16
CASSHSGQGTGNTIYF
>TRBV24-1|TRBJ2-7|14
CATSKGQGLYEKYF
>TRBV11-2|TRBJ2-3|16
CASSPGSGIGGDTQYF
>TRBV5-1|TRBJ2-6|15
CASSLVGDGANVLTF
>TRBV12-3/TRBV12-4|TRBJ2-1|16
CASSERGGPHTYEQFF
>TRBV5-1|TRBJ2-1|19
CASSLYLTGGPGTYNEQFF
>TRBV29-1|TRBJ2-1|16
CSVEGTGMFSYNEQFF
>TRBV6-5|TRBJ2-7|15
CASSYEPGGGYEQYF
>TRBV29-1|TRBJ1-2|15
CSATGTKTYGDGYTF
>TRBV12-3/TRBV12-4|TRBJ2-5|14
CASRTTGGQETQYF
>TRBV18|TRBJ2-5|14
CASSPPFSKETQYF
>TRBV6-5|TRBJ2-7|15
CASSYSMRGTYEQYF
>TRBV4-1|TRBJ2-7|19
CASSQPTLQLASRTYEQYF
>TRBV11-3|TRBJ2-1|13
CASKPSSYNEQFF
>TRBV5-1|TRBJ2-3|16
CASSFGGQRSTDTQYF
>TRBV10-3|TRBJ2-3|16
CAIRDSTGGEVDTQYF
>TRBV19|TRBJ1-1|17
CASTPGSGVFKSRDAFF
>TRBV11-3|TRBJ2-2|13
CASTPPVAGELFF
>TRBV7-3|TRBJ2-2|17
CASSLRGGTWNTGELFF
>TRBV24-1|TRBJ2-5|13
CATSNRGGETQYF
>TRBV20-1|TRBJ2-5|14
CSATLAVYQETQYF
>TRBV12-3/TRBV12-4|TRBJ1-5|15
CASWDGDYSNQPQHF
>TRBV6-5|TRBJ2-1|16
CASSYESASGSNEQFF
>TRBV20-1|TRBJ2-7|14
CSARDGTAAYEQYF
>TRBV29-1|TRBJ2-3|14
CSVGASGSTDTQYF
>TRBV6-5|TRBJ2-3|11
CASRTSISQYF
>TRBV24-1|TRBJ2-3|19
CATSDPGTSGGAARDTQYF
>TRBV29-1|TRBJ2-3|15
CSVEGTSGITDTQYF
>TRBV5-1|TRBJ2-5|16
CASSLGGQGLQETQYF
>TRBV5-1|TRBJ1-1|13
CASSLLAGAEAFF
>TRBV20-1|TRBJ2-3|15
CSAREGGDREDTQYF
>TRBV29-1|TRBJ2-7|13
CSVRISLSYEQYF
>TRBV5-1|TRBJ1-2|13
CASQTGGGYGYTF
>TRBV29-1|TRBJ2-7|11
CSVAGNYEQYF
>TRBV29-1|TRBJ1-2|13
CSVERQGAGGYTF
>TRBV27|TRBJ1-4|14
CASSLGRGEEKLFF
>TRBV5-6|TRBJ2-1|13
CASKTSGYNEQFF
>TRBV6-5|TRBJ1-1|11
CASSTGAQAFF
>TRBV28|TRBJ2-7|14
CASSLTRLPEEQYF
>TRBV12-3/TRBV12-4|TRBJ1-3|16
CASSFTGTLTGNTIYF